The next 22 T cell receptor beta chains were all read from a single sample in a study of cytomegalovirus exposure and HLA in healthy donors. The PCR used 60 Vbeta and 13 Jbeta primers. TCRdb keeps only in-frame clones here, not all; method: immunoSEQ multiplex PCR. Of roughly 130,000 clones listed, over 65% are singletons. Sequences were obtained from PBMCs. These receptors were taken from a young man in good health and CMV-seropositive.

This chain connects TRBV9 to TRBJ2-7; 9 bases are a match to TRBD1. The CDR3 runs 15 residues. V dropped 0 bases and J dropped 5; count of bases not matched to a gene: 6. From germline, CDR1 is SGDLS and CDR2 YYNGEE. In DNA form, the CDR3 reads TGTGCCAGCAGCGTAGCGACAGGGGGTCTCGACGAGCAGTACTTC. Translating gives CASSVATGGLDEQYF.

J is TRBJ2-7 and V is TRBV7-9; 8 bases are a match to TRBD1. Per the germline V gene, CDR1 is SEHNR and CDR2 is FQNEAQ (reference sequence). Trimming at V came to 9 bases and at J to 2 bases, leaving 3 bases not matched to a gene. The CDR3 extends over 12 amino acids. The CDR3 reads CASTDRAYEQYF. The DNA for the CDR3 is TGTGCCAGTACGGACAGGGCCTACGAGCAGTACTTC.

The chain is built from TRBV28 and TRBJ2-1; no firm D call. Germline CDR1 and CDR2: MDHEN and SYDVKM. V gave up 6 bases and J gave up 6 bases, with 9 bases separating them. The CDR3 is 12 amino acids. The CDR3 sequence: CASSTPRNEQFF. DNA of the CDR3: TGTGCCAGCAGCACACCCCGCAATGAGCAGTTCTTC.

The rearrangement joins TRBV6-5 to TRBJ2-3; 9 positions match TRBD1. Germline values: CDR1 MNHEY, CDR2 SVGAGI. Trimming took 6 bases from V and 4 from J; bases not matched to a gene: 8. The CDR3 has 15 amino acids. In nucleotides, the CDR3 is TGTGCCAGCAGCCGCGGGACAGGGTGGGCAGATACGCAGTATTTT. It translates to CASSRGTGWADTQYF.

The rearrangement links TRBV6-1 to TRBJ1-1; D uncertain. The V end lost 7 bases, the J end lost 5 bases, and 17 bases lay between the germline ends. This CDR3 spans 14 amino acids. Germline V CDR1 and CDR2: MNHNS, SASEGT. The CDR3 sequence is CASTERGIVTEAFF. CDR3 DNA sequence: TGTGCCAGCACCGAAAGAGGGATTGTGACTGAAGCTTTCTTT.

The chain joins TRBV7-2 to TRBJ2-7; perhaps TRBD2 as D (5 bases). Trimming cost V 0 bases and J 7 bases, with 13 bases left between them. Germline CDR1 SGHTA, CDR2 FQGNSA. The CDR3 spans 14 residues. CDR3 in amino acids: CASSLADYPREQYF. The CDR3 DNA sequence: TGTGCCAGCAGCTTAGCTGACTACCCCCGGGAGCAGTACTTC. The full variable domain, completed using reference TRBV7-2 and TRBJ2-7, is GAGVSQSPSNKVTEKGKDVELRCDPISGHTALYWYRQSLGQGLEFLIYFQGNSAPDKSGLPSDRFSAERTGGSVSTLTIQRTQQEDSAVYLCASSLADYPREQYFGPGTRLTVT.

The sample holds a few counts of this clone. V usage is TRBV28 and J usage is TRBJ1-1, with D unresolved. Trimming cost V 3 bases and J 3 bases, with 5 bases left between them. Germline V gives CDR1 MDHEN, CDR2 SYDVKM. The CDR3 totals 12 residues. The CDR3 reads CASSFYYTEAFF. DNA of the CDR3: TGTGCCAGCAGTTTCTACTACACTGAAGCTTTCTTT. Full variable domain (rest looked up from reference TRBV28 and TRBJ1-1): DVKVTQSSRYLVKRTGEKVFLECVQDMDHENMFWYRQDPGLGLRLIYFSYDVKMKEKGDIPEGYSVSREKKERFSLILESASTNQTSMYLCASSFYYTEAFFGQGTRLTVV.

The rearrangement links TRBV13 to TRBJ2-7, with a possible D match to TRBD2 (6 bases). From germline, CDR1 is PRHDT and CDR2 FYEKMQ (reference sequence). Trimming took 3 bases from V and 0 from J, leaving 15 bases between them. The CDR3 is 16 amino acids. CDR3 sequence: CASSFEGGVNSYEQYF. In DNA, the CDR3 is TGTGCCAGCAGCTTTGAAGGCGGGGTAAACTCCTACGAGCAGTACTTC.

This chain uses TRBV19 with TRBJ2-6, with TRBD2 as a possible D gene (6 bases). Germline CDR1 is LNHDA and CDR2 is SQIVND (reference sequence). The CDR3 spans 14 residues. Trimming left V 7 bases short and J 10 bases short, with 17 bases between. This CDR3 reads CASKAGGVNNVLTF. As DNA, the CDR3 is TGTGCCAGTAAGGCGGGCGGGGTAAATAACGTCCTGACTTTC.

CDR3 in amino acids: CASSPTGTGAYNEQFF. The CDR3 bases are TGTGCCAGCTCACCTACCGGGACAGGAGCCTACAATGAGCAGTTCTTC. V gene TRBV18 combines with J gene TRBJ2-1; TRBD1 aligns across 8 bases. CDR1 and CDR2 (germline): KGHSH, LQKENI. This CDR3 contains 16 residues. Trimming cost V 3 bases and J 2 bases; bases outside gene matches: 6.

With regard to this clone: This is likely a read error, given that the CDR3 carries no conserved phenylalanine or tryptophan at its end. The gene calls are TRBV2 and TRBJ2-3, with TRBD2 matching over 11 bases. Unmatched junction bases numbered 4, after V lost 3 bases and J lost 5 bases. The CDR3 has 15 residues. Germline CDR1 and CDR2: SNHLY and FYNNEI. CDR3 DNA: TGTGCCAGCAGTGACCTAGCGGGAGGAAGAGATACGCAGTATGTT. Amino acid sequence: CASSDLAGGRDTQYV.

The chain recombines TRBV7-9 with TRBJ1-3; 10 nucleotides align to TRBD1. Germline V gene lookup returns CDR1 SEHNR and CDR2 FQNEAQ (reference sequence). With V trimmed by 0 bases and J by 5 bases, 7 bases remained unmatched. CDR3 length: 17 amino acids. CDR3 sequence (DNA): TGTGCCAGCAGCTTAGCTCGATTGGGACAGGGGAGAAACACCATATATTTT. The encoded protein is CASSLARLGQGRNTIYF. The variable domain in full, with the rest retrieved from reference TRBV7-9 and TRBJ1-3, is DTGVSQNPRHKITKRGQNVTFRCDPISEHNRLYWYRQTLGQGPEFLTYFQNEAQLEKSRLLSDRFSAERPKGSFSTLEIQRTEQGDSAMYLCASSLARLGQGRNTIYFGEGSWLTVV.

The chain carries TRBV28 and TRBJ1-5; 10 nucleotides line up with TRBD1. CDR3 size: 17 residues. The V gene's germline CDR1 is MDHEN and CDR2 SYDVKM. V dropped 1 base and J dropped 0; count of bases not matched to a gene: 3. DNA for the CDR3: TGTGCCAGCAGTTTATACGGACAGGGGGTTAGCAATCAGCCCCAGCATTTT. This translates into CASSLYGQGVSNQPQHF.

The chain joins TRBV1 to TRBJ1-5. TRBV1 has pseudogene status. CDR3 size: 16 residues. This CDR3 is CTSSQDPLNSNQPQHF. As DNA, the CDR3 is TGCACCAGCAGCCAAGACCCACTTAACAGCAATCAGCCCCAGCATTTT.

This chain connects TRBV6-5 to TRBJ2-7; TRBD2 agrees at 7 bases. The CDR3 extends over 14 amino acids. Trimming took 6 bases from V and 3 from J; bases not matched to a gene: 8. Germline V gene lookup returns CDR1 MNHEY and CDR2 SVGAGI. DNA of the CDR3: TGTGCCAGCAGCCCCCCGACTAGCTTCTACGAGCAGTACTTC. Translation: CASSPPTSFYEQYF.

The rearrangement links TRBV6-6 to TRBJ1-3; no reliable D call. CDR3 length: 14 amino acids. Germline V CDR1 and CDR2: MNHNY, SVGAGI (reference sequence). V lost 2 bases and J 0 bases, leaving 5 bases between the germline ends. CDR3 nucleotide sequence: TGTGCCAGCAGTTACGAGGTCTCTGGAAACACCATATATTTT. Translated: CASSYEVSGNTIYF.

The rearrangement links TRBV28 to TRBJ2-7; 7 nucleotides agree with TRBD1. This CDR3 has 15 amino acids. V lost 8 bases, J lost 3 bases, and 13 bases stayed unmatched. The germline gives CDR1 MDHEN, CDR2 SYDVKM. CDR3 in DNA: TGTGCCAGCGTAGGACCCGGGACAGTGGACTACGAGCAGTACTTC. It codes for CASVGPGTVDYEQYF.

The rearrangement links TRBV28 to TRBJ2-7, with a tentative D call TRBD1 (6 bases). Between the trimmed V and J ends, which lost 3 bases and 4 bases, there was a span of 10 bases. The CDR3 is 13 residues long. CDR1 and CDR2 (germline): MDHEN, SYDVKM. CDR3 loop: CASSFDRRYEQYF. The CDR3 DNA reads TGTGCCAGCAGTTTTGACAGGAGGTACGAGCAGTACTTC.

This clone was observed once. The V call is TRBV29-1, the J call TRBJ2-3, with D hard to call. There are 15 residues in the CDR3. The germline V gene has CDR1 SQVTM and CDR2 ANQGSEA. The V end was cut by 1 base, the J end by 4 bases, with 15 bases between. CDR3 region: CSVEVTSASPDTQYF. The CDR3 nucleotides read TGCAGCGTTGAAGTAACCTCAGCGAGTCCAGATACGCAGTATTTT.

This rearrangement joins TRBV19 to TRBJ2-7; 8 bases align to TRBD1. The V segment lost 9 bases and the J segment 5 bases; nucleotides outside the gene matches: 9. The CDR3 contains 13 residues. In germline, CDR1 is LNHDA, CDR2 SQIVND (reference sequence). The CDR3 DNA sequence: TGTGCCAGCCTCCGGACAGGGAGCAACGAGCAGTACTTC. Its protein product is CASLRTGSNEQYF. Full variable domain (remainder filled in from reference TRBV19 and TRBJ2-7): DGGITQSPKYLFRKEGQNVTLSCEQNLNHDAMYWYRQDPGQGLRLIYYSQIVNDFQKGDIAEGYSVSREKKESFPLTVTSAQKNPTAFYLCASLRTGSNEQYFGPGTRLTVT.

For the CDR3, the DNA is TGTGCCATCCTTCGAGGACAGGGCTATGGCTACACCTTC. This sequence encodes CAILRGQGYGYTF. J is TRBJ1-2 and V is TRBV2, with TRBD1 matching 8 bases. The CDR3 totals 13 residues. V lost 10 bases and J lost 4; bases outside the gene matches: 8. Germline assignment: CDR1 SNHLY and CDR2 FYNNEI.

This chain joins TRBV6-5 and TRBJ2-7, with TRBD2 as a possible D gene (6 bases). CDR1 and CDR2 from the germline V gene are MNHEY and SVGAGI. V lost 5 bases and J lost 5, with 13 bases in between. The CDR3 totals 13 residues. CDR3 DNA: TGTGCCAGCAGTCGGCAGGGACTGGACGAGCAGTACTTC. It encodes CASSRQGLDEQYF.